This TCR beta chain was obtained from a study of beta chain features in type 1 diabetes. The isolated RNA, all of it, was reverse transcribed, so expressed TCRB transcripts were what got sequenced. Using immunoSEQ multiplex PCR, the repertoire was profiled, and TCRdb retains in-frame clones only, with some absent. The sample records over 700,000 clones, roughly a sixth being singletons. CD45RO/CCR7/CD25/CD127/CD95/CD27 separated CD4+ naive, central memory, regulatory and stem cell-like memory cells by sorting. Trimming removed 4 bases from V and 7 bases from J; junction bases left unmatched: 6. Germline V lookup: CDR1 LNHNV, CDR2 YYDKDF (reference sequence). CDR3 size: 16 residues. The table lists this clone with a few counts. Its target is unknown. Overall study results and limits: Shortening that was moderate but significant affected the TCRB CDR3s of Type 1 diabetes patients in all four CD4+ subsets.

J is TRBJ2-1 and V is TRBV15; 14 positions match TRBD2. The receptor comes from a woman between 18 and 29 years old in good health. The specimen was naive CD4+ T cells from blood. The chain's CDR3 is CATSTGTSGSRNEQFF. The CDR3 region has the DNA TGTGCCACCAGCACAGGGACTAGCGGGAGTAGGAATGAGCAGTTCTTC.